The sequence of this T cell receptor (beta chain) was determined in a study of blood T cell repertoires in COVID-19. Data came from immunoSEQ multiplex PCR; TCRdb stores just in-frame clones and leaves some out. The table has around 300,000 clones, approximately 88% seen once. The germline V gene has CDR1 SEHNR and CDR2 FQNEAQ (reference sequence). This CDR3 has 16 residues. With 1 base removed from V and 4 bases from J, the gap between germline ends came to 16 bases. Sequencing was performed on PBMCs or T cells enriched from blood (not recorded which). The sequence derives from a woman aged 25 to 39 who had recovered from COVID-19. This chain links TRBV7-9 with TRBJ1-2; D may be TRBD1 (5 bases). The CDR3 nucleotides are TGTGCCAGCAGCTTAGTGGGGGGAGCGTCCTTCTATGGCTACACCTTC. Translation: CASSLVGGASFYGYTF.